These T cell receptor beta chains were read from a single sample in a study of cytomegalovirus exposure and HLA in healthy donors. Generated by immunoSEQ multiplex PCR, the TCRdb table keeps only in-frame clones and is missing some. The sample lists under 85,000 clones, about 70% occurring once. The sample consisted of PBMCs. Source of these receptors: a man in his late teens or twenties in good health and CMV-seronegative. Both conserved end residues are part of each CDR3. D genes are given only for firm matches. Clone size is given for some rows only: seen once, a few or many times, or a class if the clone is expanded.

>NA|TRBJ1-5|NA|14|TRBV6-1
TGTGCCAGCAGTGTGTGGCCTAGCAATCAGCCCCAGCATTTT
CASSVWPSNQPQHF
>TRBD2|TRBJ2-3|NA|16|TRBV7-2
TGTGCCAGCAGCTCGTTAGCGGGGGCCTTTACAGATACGCAGTATTTT
CASSSLAGAFTDTQYF
>TRBD1|TRBJ1-3|few|20|TRBV28
TGTGCCAGCAGTTTAGGGGGACTGAGGGGACAGGGGGCGTCTGGAAACACCATATATTTT
CASSLGGLRGQGASGNTIYF
>NA|TRBJ1-3|NA|21|TRBV2
TGTGCCAGCAGTGAAGTCCCAGAGATAGAAGGACAGTGGGGACCTGGAAACACCATATATTTT
CASSEVPEIEGQWGPGNTIYF
>TRBD2|TRBJ2-3|NA|13|TRBV7-3
TGTGCCAGCAGCTTTGGGGGGGCAGATACGCAGTATTTT
CASSFGGADTQYF
>NA|TRBJ2-3|once|12|TRBV5-1
TGCGCCAGCAGCCCACACACAGATACGCAGTATTTT
CASSPHTDTQYF
>TRBD1|TRBJ2-5|NA|14|TRBV7-6
TGTGCCAGCAGCCCGGACAGGGCGGCGGAGACCCAGTACTTC
CASSPDRAAETQYF
>TRBD2|TRBJ2-5|NA|16|TRBV5-4
TGTGCCAGCAGCTTGGCCGTAGCGGGGGGGGCGGAGACCCAGTACTTC
CASSLAVAGGAETQYF
>NA|TRBJ1-4|once|16|TRBV4-2
TGTGCCAGCAGCCAAGATCGCCAGGGCAATAATGGGAAACTGTTTTTT
CASSQDRQGNNGKLFF
>TRBD2|TRBJ2-3|NA|17|TRBV9
TGTGCCAGCAGCTCAGGTGGTAGCGGGGGGAGCACAGATACGCAGTATTTT
CASSSGGSGGSTDTQYF
>TRBD2|TRBJ2-1|NA|16|TRBV5-4
TGTGCCAGCAGCTTTGCTAGCGGGGGACCTAGCCATGAGCAGTTCTTC
CASSFASGGPSHEQFF
>TRBD1|TRBJ2-7|few|15|TRBV4-1
TGCGCCAGCAGCCCCCTCGGGACAGGGGGCGCCGAGCAGTACTTC
CASSPLGTGGAEQYF
>NA|TRBJ2-1|NA|15|TRBV9
TGTGCCAGCAGCGTAGAGGGGCAAGACTACAATGAGCAGTTCTTC
CASSVEGQDYNEQFF
>NA|TRBJ1-1|NA|12|TRBV10-3
TGTGCCATCACTCAGGGCAACACTGAAGCTTTCTTT
CAITQGNTEAFF
>TRBD1|TRBJ1-5|NA|15|TRBV5-6
TGTGCCAGCAGTTTAGGGACAGGGCTCAATCAGCCCCAGCATTTT
CASSLGTGLNQPQHF
>NA|TRBJ1-2|NA|12|TRBV19
TGTGCCAGTAGTATTCGGAGGGATGGCTACACCTTC
CASSIRRDGYTF
>TRBD1|TRBJ1-2|NA|14|TRBV4-3
TGCGCCAGCAGCCAAGAAGGCAGGGGGAAGAGCTACACCTTC
CASSQEGRGKSYTF
>TRBD1|TRBJ1-1|once|16|TRBV5-1
TGCGCCAGCAGCTTAGTCCAAGGACAGGGGGAGACTGAAGCTTTCTTT
CASSLVQGQGETEAFF
>TRBD1|TRBJ2-5|NA|15|TRBV19
TGTGCCAGTAGTACTTCCCGACAGGGCCAAGAGACCCAGTACTTC
CASSTSRQGQETQYF
>NA|TRBJ1-2|NA|14|TRBV6-5
TGTGCCAGCAGACCTGACGGAGCTAACTATGGCTACACCTTC
CASRPDGANYGYTF
>NA|TRBJ2-1|NA|15|TRBV25-1
TGTGCCAGCAGGGTGGGGCACACGTATGGCAATGAGCAGTTCTTC
CASRVGHTYGNEQFF